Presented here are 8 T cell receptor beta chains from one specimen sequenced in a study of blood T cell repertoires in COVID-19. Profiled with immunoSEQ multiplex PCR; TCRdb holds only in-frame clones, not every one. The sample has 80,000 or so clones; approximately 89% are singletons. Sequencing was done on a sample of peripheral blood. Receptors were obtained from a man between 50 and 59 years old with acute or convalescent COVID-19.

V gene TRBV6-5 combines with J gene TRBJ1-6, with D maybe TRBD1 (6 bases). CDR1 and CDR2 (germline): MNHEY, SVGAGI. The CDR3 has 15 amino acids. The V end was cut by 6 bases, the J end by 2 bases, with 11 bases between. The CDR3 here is CASSLQGTYNSPLHF. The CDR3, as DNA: TGTGCCAGCAGCCTACAGGGAACCTATAATTCACCCCTCCACTTT.

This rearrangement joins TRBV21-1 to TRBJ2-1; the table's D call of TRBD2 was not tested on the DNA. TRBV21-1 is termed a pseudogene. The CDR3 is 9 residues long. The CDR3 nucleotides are TGTGCCACCCTGAATGAGCAGTTCTTC. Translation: CATLNEQFF.

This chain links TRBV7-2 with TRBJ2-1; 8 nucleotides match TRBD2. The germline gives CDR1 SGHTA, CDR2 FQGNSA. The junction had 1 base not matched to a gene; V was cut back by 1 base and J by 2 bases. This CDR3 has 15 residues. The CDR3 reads CASSLGSGTYNEQFF. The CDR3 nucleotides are TGTGCCAGCAGCTTAGGTAGCGGGACCTACAATGAGCAGTTCTTC.

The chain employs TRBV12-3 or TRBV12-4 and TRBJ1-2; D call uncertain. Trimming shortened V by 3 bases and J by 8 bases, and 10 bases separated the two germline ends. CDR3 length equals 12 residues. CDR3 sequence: CASSFEVGGYTF. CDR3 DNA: TGTGCCAGCAGTTTTGAGGTCGGCGGCTACACCTTC.

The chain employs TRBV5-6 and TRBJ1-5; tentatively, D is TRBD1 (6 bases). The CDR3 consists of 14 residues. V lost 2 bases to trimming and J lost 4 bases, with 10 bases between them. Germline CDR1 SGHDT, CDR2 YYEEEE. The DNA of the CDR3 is TGTGCCAGCAGCTTAGGACAGCTTAATCAGCCCCAGCATTTT. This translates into CASSLGQLNQPQHF.

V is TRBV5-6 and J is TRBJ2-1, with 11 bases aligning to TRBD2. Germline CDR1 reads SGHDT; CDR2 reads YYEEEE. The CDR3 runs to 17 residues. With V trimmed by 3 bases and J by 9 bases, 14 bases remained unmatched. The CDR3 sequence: CASSSLPGIAGGFEQFF. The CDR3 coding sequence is TGTGCCAGCAGCTCCCTTCCGGGGATAGCGGGAGGGTTTGAGCAGTTCTTC.

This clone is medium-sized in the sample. CDR3 in amino acids: CASSFSGTGGSEKLFF. The CDR3 bases are TGCGCCAGCAGCTTTTCCGGGACAGGGGGCAGTGAAAAACTGTTTTTT. The V and J genes are TRBV5-1 and TRBJ1-4; 12 nucleotides match TRBD1. The CDR3 runs to 16 residues. The germline gives CDR1 SGHRS, CDR2 YFSETQ. V dropped 2 bases and J dropped 7; count of bases not matched to a gene: 6. Full variable domain (remainder filled in from reference TRBV5-1 and TRBJ1-4): KAGVTQTPRYLIKTRGQQVTLSCSPISGHRSVSWYQQTPGQGLQFLFEYFSETQRNKGNFPGRFSGRQFSNSRSEMNVSTLELGDSALYLCASSFSGTGGSEKLFFGSGTQLSVL.

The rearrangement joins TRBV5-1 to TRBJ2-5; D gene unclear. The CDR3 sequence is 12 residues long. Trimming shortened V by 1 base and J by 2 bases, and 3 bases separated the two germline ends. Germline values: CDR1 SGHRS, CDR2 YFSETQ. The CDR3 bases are TGCGCCAGCAGCTTGTCTCAAGAGACCCAGTACTTC. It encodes CASSLSQETQYF.